The clone carrying this T cell receptor beta chain was picked up many times. The CDR3 is 14 amino acids. Germline CDR1 and CDR2: SNHLY and FYNNEI. V shed 6 bases, J shed 4 bases, and the junction held 6 bases outside the gene matches. The data are from a study of T cells after posttransplantation cyclophosphamide. Cyclophosphamide on days +3 and +4 followed busulfan-fludarabine conditioning and a marrow graft. The method was immunoSEQ multiplex PCR; TCRdb's version includes in-frame clones alone and lacks a portion of them. The profile covers some 10,000 clones, none occurring a single time. This chain joins TRBV2 and TRBJ2-3, with 8 bases fitting TRBD2. The receptor was isolated from a female patient between 40 and 50 years old who received an allogeneic stem cell transplant from a related donor, was CMV-positive, and had no GVHD. The T cells may partly be graft donor cells. Sequencing was performed on PBMCs, taken after allogeneic stem cell transplant with posttransplant cyclophosphamide. CDR3 sequence: CASSGTRGADTQYF. The CDR3 coding sequence is TGTGCCAGCAGCGGGACTAGAGGGGCAGATACGCAGTATTTT.